This note documents a single TCR beta chain sequence. Its antigen remains unknown. This specimen comes from a study of identical twins. Overall study results and limits: The analysis was cross-sectional rather than longitudinal within donors.

Addition of a universal primer site occurred through template switching, and cDNA carried unique molecular identifiers. In TCRdb, the 5' RACE reads were re-called with MiXCR into one record per CDR3 protein. The sample holds nearly 200,000 distinct CDR3 sequences, approximately 15% seen once. V dropped 0 bases and J dropped 6 bases, with 12 bases sitting between them. CDR1 is KGHDR, CDR2 SFDVKD, per germline. The CDR3 covers 15 residues. These sequences were also reported in another study, on T cells expressing NK-cell markers. Per that study: Sorted CD3+CD56+NKG2C+, CD3+CD56+NKG2C- and CD3+CD56-NKG2C+ T cells provided the TCR beta repertoires. T cells sorted in several experiments were restricted to alpha-beta TCR T cells by an anti-gamma-delta TCR antibody.

The sample was CD8+ T cells sorted from blood. This TCR came from a woman aged 18-29 years in good health. The rearrangement links TRBV24-1 to TRBJ2-3, with D perhaps matching TRBD1 (7 bases). CDR3 protein: CATSDLQGGEDTQYF. The CDR3 DNA follows: TGTGCCACCAGTGATTTGCAGGGGGGCGAGGATACGCAGTATTTT.